The 7 T cell receptor beta chains below all came from one sample that was sequenced in a study of T cell repertoires in cytomegalovirus infection. TCRdb reprocessed the reads via MiXCR and lists one record per CDR3 protein. The sample consists of 150,000 to 200,000 distinct CDR3 sequences, approximately 14% of them appearing once. Sequenced input: PBMCs. The receptors were sampled from a human donor in good health (CMV status not recorded). Some clones in this sample may be carry-over from other donors' samples.

The CDR3 loop reads CASSLRRRELVNEQFF. CDR3 coding DNA: TGTGCCAGCAGCCTAAGGAGGCGGGAGTTGGTCAATGAGCAGTTCTTC. The chain has TRBV7-2 and TRBJ2-1; 7 bases map to TRBD2. J gave up 6 bases and V 5 bases, and 13 bases lay outside the gene matches. CDR1 and CDR2 (germline): SGHTA, FQGNSA. The CDR3 consists of 16 residues.

The chain links TRBV10-3 to TRBJ2-7; 9 bases fit TRBD1. The germline V gene has CDR1 ENHRY and CDR2 SYGVKD. The CDR3 contains 15 residues. With V trimmed by 4 bases and J by 6 bases, 10 bases remained unmatched. CDR3 nucleotides: TGTGCCATCAGTGTAGTACCGGGACAGGGAGGCGAGCAGTACTTC. It yields the protein CAISVVPGQGGEQYF.

This clonotype was counted between two and nine times. This chain links TRBV6-1 with TRBJ1-5; 8 nucleotides match TRBD1. V lost 3 bases and J lost 2; bases outside the gene matches: 6. This CDR3 has 16 residues. Germline CDR1 MNHNS, CDR2 SASEGT. Here the CDR3 DNA reads TGTGCCAGCAGTGACTTCCAGGGGGCCGGCAATCAGCCCCAGCATTTT. Residues: CASSDFQGAGNQPQHF.

The chain recombines TRBV29-1 with TRBJ1-1; 10 nucleotides line up with TRBD1. The ends lost 6 bases at V and 0 bases at J; junction bases unmatched: 1. Germline lookup yields CDR1 SQVTM and CDR2 ANQGSEA. This CDR3 is built from 13 residues. CDR3: CSVDRGMNTEAFF. The DNA for the CDR3 is TGCAGCGTGGACAGGGGGATGAACACTGAAGCTTTCTTT.

At least ten counts were recorded for this clonotype. This chain joins TRBV28 and TRBJ1-5; 11 bases agree with TRBD1. The CDR3 has 16 amino acids. V dropped 6 bases and J dropped 1; count of bases not matched to a gene: 5. Germline loops: CDR1 MDHEN, CDR2 SYDVKM. The CDR3 region is CASSPGDRGSNQPQHF. The DNA of the CDR3 is TGTGCCAGCAGCCCGGGGGACAGGGGGAGCAATCAGCCCCAGCATTTT.

This clonotype has only a few counts. The chain is built from TRBV29-1 and TRBJ2-5; D may be TRBD1 (5 bases). Deletions cut 7 bases from V and 4 bases from J, with 10 bases between. The CDR3 consists of 11 residues. CDR1 and CDR2 (germline): SQVTM, ANQGSEA. The CDR3 reads CSEGSGETQYF. In DNA, the CDR3 is TGCAGCGAGGGGTCGGGAGAGACCCAGTACTTC.

This clonotype was recorded only once. This chain joins TRBV11-2 and TRBJ1-5; D is uncertain. This CDR3 has 13 amino acids. Germline loops: CDR1 SGHAT, CDR2 FQNNGV. The V and J ends lost 5 bases and 2 bases respectively, with 7 bases between them. The DNA of the CDR3 is TGTGCCAGCAGCATAAGTGGCAATCAGCCCCAGCATTTT. It translates to CASSISGNQPQHF.